A selection of T cell receptor beta chains follows, all from one sample in a study of cytomegalovirus exposure and HLA in healthy donors. The repertoire was sequenced with immunoSEQ multiplex PCR; TCRdb's copy has only in-frame clones and lacks some. The sample has 110,000 to 150,000 clones; roughly 74% are singletons. Source material: PBMCs. These receptors all stem from a woman between 18 and 29 years old in good health and CMV-seropositive. Each CDR3 is given with its conserved first and last residue. Fields, in order: J gene, D gene, V gene, CDR3 protein. A D gene is named only where the DNA matches it firmly.

>TRBJ2-6|TRBD2|TRBV5-1
CASSQPRGGILSGANVLTF
>TRBJ2-5|-|TRBV7-9
CASSREKETQYF
>TRBJ1-2|TRBD1|TRBV5-4
CASSLGQPYGYTF
>TRBJ1-2|TRBD1|TRBV6-5
CASGTGGGYTF
>TRBJ2-5|-|TRBV27
CASISGETQYF
>TRBJ2-7|-|TRBV15
CATSTNAGEQYF
>TRBJ2-6|-|TRBV21-1
CASSGDRRSSGANVLTF
>TRBJ2-7|-|TRBV7-8
CASSLVTPRGSYEQYF
>TRBJ2-1|-|TRBV4-1
CASSQVPPWMGADEQFF
>TRBJ2-3|-|TRBV5-1
CASSPNSDTQYF
>TRBJ1-2|TRBD1|TRBV19
CASRRTGNNYGYTF
>TRBJ2-2|-|TRBV27
CASSSGLNTGELFF
>TRBJ2-1|TRBD1|TRBV6-1
CASSADRAVGLSAYYNEQFF
>TRBJ2-2|TRBD2|TRBV5-1
CASSLAASGSTGELFF
>TRBJ1-1|-|TRBV6-4
CASSLSGNTEAFF
>TRBJ1-1|-|TRBV11-2
CASSPYRALNTEAFF
>TRBJ1-3|-|TRBV6-1
CASSEANSFSGNTIYF
>TRBJ1-1|-|TRBV2
CASRTPDQEGAFF
>TRBJ1-1|-|TRBV27
CASKGRGAEAFF
>TRBJ1-2|-|TRBV2
CASSSGQANYGYTF
>TRBJ1-2|TRBD1|TRBV2
CASSRQGTSYGYTF
>TRBJ2-1|-|TRBV11-3
CASSLGASSHNEQFF
>TRBJ1-4|-|TRBV6-6
CASSYQMNEKLFF
>TRBJ2-1|TRBD1|TRBV9
CASSVDRSNEQFF
>TRBJ2-7|-|TRBV4-1
CASRGTGDYEQYF
>TRBJ1-3|TRBD1|TRBV5-4
CASSLGQGISSSGNTIYF
>TRBJ1-1|-|TRBV7-9
CASSFSVNTEAFF
>TRBJ1-4|-|TRBV6-5
CASRLTASNEKLFF
>TRBJ2-7|TRBD1|TRBV11-2
CASSSHFRDRDYEQYF
>TRBJ2-6|TRBD1|TRBV28
CASRGTGGFGANVLTF
>TRBJ2-7|-|TRBV7-2
CASSFFEGQHYEQYF
>TRBJ2-3|-|TRBV18
CASSPPGSGIYPDTQYF
>-|-|TRBV25-1
CASSAPRGRNYEQYF
>TRBJ2-3|TRBD2|TRBV29-1
CSVHLAGSATDTQYF
>TRBJ1-6|-|TRBV7-2
CASSLGGGGGSPLHF
>TRBJ1-2|-|TRBV18
CASSPFGEINYGYTF
>TRBJ2-7|TRBD1|TRBV18
CASSDLRQGGEQYF
>TRBJ1-1|-|TRBV9
CASSVGPHEGTTEAFF
>TRBJ1-1|TRBD1|TRBV19
CASKTGQGARLVAEAFF
>TRBJ1-6|-|TRBV7-6
CASSLKPAVSPLHF
>TRBJ2-7|-|TRBV7-8
CASTPGTSRDEQYF
>TRBJ2-1|TRBD2|TRBV27
CASSSPGGGEQFF
>TRBJ1-1|-|TRBV10-2
CASSESPGVTEAFF
>TRBJ1-2|-|TRBV7-2
CASSLDRAGYTF
>TRBJ1-2|TRBD1|TRBV5-1
CASSSTGSIGGYTF
>TRBJ2-5|TRBD2|TRBV6-1
CASSEVAGAQETQYF
>TRBJ2-5|-|TRBV21-1
CASSKEGSGGQRLQETQYF
>TRBJ1-2|-|TRBV6-5
CASSSGTNYGYTF
>TRBJ1-4|TRBD1|TRBV5-1
CASSSGQGQEKLFF
>TRBJ2-7|TRBD1|TRBV27
CASSLSRTGYEQYF
>TRBJ2-5|-|TRBV2
CASSEGDFQETQYF
>TRBJ1-1|-|TRBV15
CATSRGGTEAFF
>TRBJ1-1|-|TRBV11-2
CASSRQAGTEAFF
>TRBJ1-2|TRBD1|TRBV30
CARRGGGYGYTF
>TRBJ1-6|-|TRBV7-9
CASSLESDNSPLHF